These T cell receptor beta chains were read from a single sample in a study. TCRdb recomputed calls from the 5' RACE reads with MiXCR, one row per CDR3 protein. Among 60,000 to 65,000 distinct CDR3 sequences listed, approximately 22% were seen once. The sample was memory CD4+ T cells sorted from a lymph node. The receptors shown here come from a female donor with breast cancer. Each CDR3 is given with its conserved first and last residue. The order of the fields is V gene, D gene, J gene, clone size, CDR3 DNA, CDR3 protein. D genes are given only for firm matches. A clone size is listed for some rows: how often the clone was seen (once, few, many), or a class if it is expanded.

TRBV5-1	TRBD1	TRBJ1-1	many	TGCGCCAGCAGCCCGGTCGGCACAGGGGGGATGAACACTGAAGCTTTCTTT	CASSPVGTGGMNTEAFF
TRBV15	NA	TRBJ1-1	NA	TGTGCCACCAGCAGAGGCAGTTCGTCGACGAACACTGAAGCTTTCTTT	CATSRGSSSTNTEAFF
TRBV5-1	NA	TRBJ2-5	NA	TGCGCCAGCAGAGGATTTCTGACAGGCCTCCAAGAGACCCAGTACTTC	CASRGFLTGLQETQYF
TRBV20-1	NA	TRBJ2-5	NA	TGCAGTGCTAAACAAGAGACCCAGTACTTC	CSAKQETQYF
TRBV5-1	NA	TRBJ2-1	many	TGCGCCAGCAGCGCTCAGTTTCGCGTAACGGGGAATGAGCAGTTCTTC	CASSAQFRVTGNEQFF
TRBV11-2	NA	TRBJ2-7	NA	TGTGCCAGCAGCTTAGGGGGCGGCGGGATGACCGAGCAGTACTTC	CASSLGGGGMTEQYF
TRBV7-9	NA	TRBJ2-1	NA	TGTGCCAGCAGCTTAGGTAGAGGGGGTGAGCAGTTCTTC	CASSLGRGGEQFF
TRBV12-3/TRBV12-4	NA	TRBJ1-2	few	TGTGCCAGCTCCCCCGGGGGGGGGAACTATGGCTACACCTTC	CASSPGGGNYGYTF
TRBV14	TRBD2	TRBJ2-2	few	TGTGCCAGCAGCCAAGGACTAGCGGACGGGGAGCTGTTTTTT	CASSQGLADGELFF
TRBV20-1	TRBD2	TRBJ2-3	many	TGCAGTGCTCATTCCCCAATAATAGCGGGAGGGGACACAGATACGCAGTATTTT	CSAHSPIIAGGDTDTQYF
TRBV12-3/TRBV12-4	TRBD2	TRBJ2-1	NA	TGTGCCAGCAGTTTAGGCCCGGGACTACGGTCGGGAGAGCAGTTCTTC	CASSLGPGLRSGEQFF
TRBV20-1	NA	TRBJ2-7	NA	TGCAGTGCTAGAGGACACGACAACACCTACGAGCAGTACTTC	CSARGHDNTYEQYF
TRBV7-2	NA	TRBJ2-3	NA	TGTGCCAGCAGCTTAGGGTTTCAAGATACGCAGTATTTT	CASSLGFQDTQYF
TRBV7-2	NA	TRBJ1-2	NA	TGTGCCAGCAGCTCCCGGGACGGGGTTAACTATGGCTACACCTTC	CASSSRDGVNYGYTF
TRBV18	NA	TRBJ1-1	few	TGTGCCAGCTCACAAACAGGGCCGAACACTGAAGCTTTCTTT	CASSQTGPNTEAFF
TRBV20-1	TRBD1	TRBJ1-2	few	TGCAGTGCAAATACAGGGGCGGGGGACTATGGCTACACCTTC	CSANTGAGDYGYTF
TRBV15	TRBD1	TRBJ1-1	NA	TGTGCCACCAGCAGAGAGTACCCTGGGACAGGGGTATCGGCAGCTTTCTTT	CATSREYPGTGVSAAFF
TRBV4-1	NA	TRBJ2-5	NA	TGCGCCAGCAGCCCCCCCGGGGCCTTGGAGACCCAGTACTTC	CASSPPGALETQYF
TRBV6-5	NA	TRBJ1-4	many	TGTGCCAGCAGTTACTCGGGGGCCGGGAAACTGTTTTTT	CASSYSGAGKLFF
TRBV20-1	NA	TRBJ2-7	NA	TGCAGTGCTAGAGATGGGGTCCCCTACGAGCAGTACTTC	CSARDGVPYEQYF
TRBV4-1	NA	TRBJ1-6	many	TGCGCCAGCAGCCAACCTACAGGGACCTCACCCCTCCACTTT	CASSQPTGTSPLHF
TRBV7-2	TRBD2	TRBJ2-5	NA	TGTGCCAGCTCGGGAGGAGGGATTCAAGAGACCAAGTACTTC	CASSGGGIQETKYF
TRBV24-1	NA	TRBJ2-5	NA	TGTGCCACCGCCGGTACCGCCCAAGAGACCCAGCACTTC	CATAGTAQETQHF